This T cell receptor (beta chain) comes out of a study of shared clonotypes between healthy human individuals. This clone showed up just a few times. The J segment lost 7 bases and the V segment lost 0 bases, leaving 9 bases of the junction unmatched. Germline CDR1 ENHRY, CDR2 SYGVKD. This CDR3 spans 17 amino acids. Generated by immunoSEQ multiplex PCR, the TCRdb table keeps only in-frame clones and is missing some. This sample yields 450,000 to 550,000 clones, of which 79% are seen a single time; over 10% belongs to the top ten. This clonotype originated in a woman in her forties in good health. Some clones in this sample may be carry-over from other donors' samples. The chain combines TRBV10-3 with TRBJ2-2, with 9 bases matching TRBD1. The sequenced material came from PBMCs. In nucleotides, the CDR3 is TGTGCCATCAGTGAGTCAGCACAGGGGGCTGATGGCGGGGAGCTGTTTTTT. This sequence encodes CAISESAQGADGGELFF.